Listed below are T cell receptor beta chains from one sample, sequenced in a study of T cells in narcolepsy. Repertoires were generated with immunoSEQ multiplex PCR, while TCRdb's copy carries only in-frame clones and drops some. The table lists just under 30,000 clones, more than 75% of them singletons. Sample: memory (CD45RA-) CD4+ T cells from blood. The receptors here all came from a human donor in good health. Each CDR3 is given with its conserved first and last residue. The order of the fields is D gene, J gene, clone size, V gene, CDR3 protein, CDR3 DNA. D genes are given only for firm matches. A row's size may be missing; if present it is once, few, many or a size class.

>NA|TRBJ2-1|NA|TRBV30
CAWGWGGTHNEQFF
TGTGCCTGGGGGTGGGGCGGGACCCACAATGAGCAGTTCTTC
>NA|TRBJ2-5|NA|TRBV29-1
CSVEVTPKGTQYF
TGCAGCGTTGAGGTGACCCCTAAGGGGACCCAGTACTTC
>NA|TRBJ1-4|NA|TRBV7-2
CASSLGQKLFF
TGTGCCAGCAGCTTAGGGCAGAAACTGTTTTTT
>NA|TRBJ1-6|NA|TRBV30
CAWSGRRGQNSPLHF
TGTGCCTGGAGTGGGAGGCGGGGGCAGAATTCACCCCTCCACTTT
>TRBD1|TRBJ2-7|few|TRBV6-5
CASSYARDRGREQYF
TGTGCCAGCAGTTACGCCCGGGACAGGGGTCGTGAGCAGTACTTC
>NA|TRBJ1-2|NA|TRBV2
CASSEIGFYGYTF
TGTGCCAGCAGTGAAATTGGGTTCTATGGCTACACCTTC
>TRBD2|TRBJ2-5|NA|TRBV5-1
CASSLGGTRKETQYF
TGCGCCAGCAGCTTGGGGGGGACTAGGAAAGAGACCCAGTACTTC
>NA|TRBJ1-4|NA|TRBV7-2
CASSPGRTEKLFF
TGTGCCAGCAGCCCAGGACGGACTGAAAAACTGTTTTTT
>NA|TRBJ1-4|NA|TRBV9
CASSVGTVSEKLFF
TGTGCCAGCAGCGTAGGGACAGTGAGTGAAAAACTGTTTTTT
>TRBD1|TRBJ2-7|NA|TRBV9
CASSLQDRGHEQYF
TGTGCCAGCAGCCTGCAGGACAGGGGGCACGAGCAGTACTTC
>TRBD1|TRBJ2-7|NA|TRBV2
CGTGSSYEQYF
TGTGGGACAGGGAGCTCCTACGAGCAGTACTTC
>NA|TRBJ2-1|NA|TRBV6-1
CASSEIAVNEQFF
TGTGCCAGCAGCGAAATAGCGGTTAATGAGCAGTTCTTC
>NA|TRBJ1-4|NA|TRBV6-1
CASRQEEATNEKLFF
TGTGCCAGCAGGCAAGAGGAGGCAACTAATGAAAAACTGTTTTTT
>NA|TRBJ2-3|NA|TRBV27
CASSFSTPRQASSTDTQYF
TGTGCCAGCAGTTTCTCCACCCCTAGACAGGCATCTAGCACAGATACGCAGTATTTT
>TRBD2|TRBJ2-1|NA|TRBV6-1
CASSERAGWEQFF
TGTGCCAGCAGTGAACGAGCGGGATGGGAGCAGTTCTTC
>NA|TRBJ2-2|NA|TRBV19
CASASRTDTGELFF
TGTGCCAGTGCGTCGCGGACGGACACCGGGGAGCTGTTTTTT
>NA|TRBJ1-2|once|TRBV19
CASSTPRGVSYGYTF
TGTGCCAGTAGTACGCCCCGGGGCGTAAGCTATGGCTACACCTTC
>NA|TRBJ1-5|NA|TRBV9
CASSPPQEGRQPQHF
TGTGCCAGCAGCCCCCCTCAGGAGGGGAGACAGCCCCAGCATTTT
>NA|TRBJ1-2|NA|TRBV5-6
CASSRSQGALYGYTF
TGTGCCAGCAGTCGATCCCAGGGCGCCCTCTATGGCTACACCTTC
>NA|TRBJ1-4|few|TRBV2
CASTHGSTNEKLFF
TGTGCCAGCACCCATGGATCAACTAATGAAAAACTGTTTTTT
>NA|TRBJ1-1|NA|TRBV29-1
CSTNRGGPGEAFF
TGCAGCACAAATCGGGGGGGGCCCGGAGAAGCTTTCTTT
>NA|TRBJ1-4|few|TRBV14
CASSQDRSDEKLFF
TGTGCCAGCAGCCAAGATCGGTCGGATGAAAAACTGTTTTTT
>NA|TRBJ2-7|once|TRBV18
CASSPVQGSEQYF
TGTGCCAGCTCACCTGTTCAGGGTAGCGAGCAGTACTTC
>TRBD1|TRBJ2-7|NA|TRBV30
CAWGAPGQGTPEQYF
TGTGCCTGGGGCGCACCCGGACAGGGAACTCCCGAGCAGTACTTC
>NA|TRBJ1-4|NA|TRBV7-8
CASRNRPSSEKLFF
TGTGCCAGCCGCAACCGCCCCAGTTCCGAAAAACTGTTTTTT
>TRBD1|TRBJ1-1|once|TRBV6-5
CASSGGTGNTEAFF
TGTGCCAGCAGTGGAGGGACAGGCAACACTGAAGCTTTCTTT
>NA|TRBJ1-2|NA|TRBV6-5
CASSYKVWSSYGYTF
TGTGCCAGCAGTTATAAGGTCTGGTCTTCCTATGGCTACACCTTC
>NA|TRBJ1-1|NA|TRBV7-3
CASSLNRNTEAFF
TGTGCCAGCAGCTTAAACAGAAACACTGAAGCTTTCTTT
>TRBD1|TRBJ1-5|NA|TRBV7-2
CASSPSQGVGIQPQHF
TGTGCCAGCAGCCCGTCACAGGGGGTGGGGATTCAGCCCCAGCATTTT
>NA|TRBJ1-1|NA|TRBV2
CASSELRNTEAFF
TGTGCCAGCAGTGAACTGCGAAACACTGAAGCTTTCTTT
>NA|TRBJ1-1|NA|TRBV28
CASHGPNTEAFF
TGTGCCTCCCACGGACCGAACACTGAAGCTTTCTTT
>NA|TRBJ2-5|NA|TRBV18
CASSPPTQETQYF
TGTGCCAGCTCACCCCCAACCCAAGAGACCCAGTACTTC
>NA|TRBJ2-2|NA|TRBV10-3
CAISESTGVRNTGELFF
TGTGCCATCAGTGAGTCGACCGGGGTGAGAAACACCGGGGAGCTGTTTTTT
>NA|TRBJ1-4|NA|TRBV25-1
CASSEINMDTEKLFF
TGTGCCAGCAGTGAGATCAACATGGACACAGAAAAACTGTTTTTT
>NA|TRBJ2-5|NA|TRBV6-1
CASSEREYREKTQYF
TGTGCCAGCAGTGAAAGGGAGTACAGGGAGAAGACCCAGTACTTC
>NA|TRBJ2-5|NA|TRBV18
CASSPPWAGEETQYF
TGTGCCAGCTCACCACCGTGGGCAGGGGAAGAGACCCAGTACTTC
>NA|TRBJ2-7|NA|TRBV11-2
CASSLVRGVTYEQYF
TGTGCCAGCAGCTTAGTCAGGGGGGTAACCTACGAGCAGTACTTC
>NA|TRBJ2-3|few|TRBV4-3
CASSRYSSNSLEDTQYF
TGCGCCAGCAGCCGGTATTCCAGTAACAGTCTAGAAGATACGCAGTATTTT
>NA|TRBJ1-4|NA|TRBV4-2
CASSQRTGTHEKLFF
TGTGCCAGCAGCCAACGCACAGGTACCCATGAAAAACTGTTTTTT
>NA|TRBJ1-1|NA|TRBV6-1
CASRRTSTEAFF
TGTGCCAGCAGACGGACGTCTACTGAAGCTTTCTTT
>TRBD1|TRBJ1-2|NA|TRBV28
CASSLPLHITGGNYGYTF
TGTGCCAGCAGTTTACCCCTTCATATCACAGGGGGTAACTATGGCTACACCTTC
>NA|TRBJ2-3|few|TRBV11-3
CASSLNPGDTQYF
TGTGCCAGCAGCTTAAATCCAGGGGATACGCAGTATTTT
>NA|TRBJ1-5|NA|TRBV14
CASSQVNMEEPQHF
TGTGCCAGCAGCCAAGTCAACATGGAGGAGCCCCAGCATTTT
>NA|TRBJ1-2|NA|TRBV6-6
CASSYEVNYGYTF
TGTGCCAGCAGTTACGAGGTTAACTATGGCTACACCTTC
>NA|TRBJ2-3|NA|TRBV5-1
CASSLDRRRSGNTDTQYF
TGCGCCAGCAGCTTGGACCGTCGGCGGAGTGGGAACACAGATACGCAGTATTTT
>NA|TRBJ2-5|NA|TRBV7-3
CASSLYGYQETQYF
TGTGCCAGCAGCTTATATGGGTACCAAGAGACCCAGTACTTC
>NA|TRBJ1-5|NA|TRBV18
CASSPRQSSNQPQHF
TGTGCCAGCTCACCACGTCAGTCTAGCAATCAGCCCCAGCATTTT
>TRBD1|TRBJ2-7|NA|TRBV7-6
CASSLGRDRGYEQYF
TGTGCCAGCAGCTTAGGGCGGGACAGGGGCTACGAGCAGTACTTC
>NA|TRBJ2-7|NA|TRBV11-1
CASSPLEIGVYEQYF
TGTGCCAGCAGCCCGCTTGAAATAGGAGTCTACGAGCAGTACTTC
>NA|TRBJ2-6|NA|TRBV18
CASSPPGSHGANVLTF
TGTGCCAGCTCACCACCCGGTTCGCATGGGGCCAACGTCCTGACTTTC
>TRBD1|TRBJ1-5|NA|TRBV19
CASRGGQGVQPQHF
TGTGCCAGTAGGGGTGGACAGGGGGTTCAGCCCCAGCATTTT
>NA|TRBJ1-3|NA|TRBV18
CASSPRGTGSSGNTIYF
TGTGCCAGCTCACCTCGGGGTACAGGCAGCTCTGGAAACACCATATATTTT
>TRBD2|TRBJ2-1|NA|TRBV5-1
CASSLTSGPYNEQFF
TGCGCCAGCAGCTTGACTAGCGGTCCCTACAATGAGCAGTTCTTC
>NA|TRBJ2-2|NA|TRBV6-4
CASSPEMGENTGELFF
TGTGCCAGCTCACCGGAAATGGGGGAGAACACCGGGGAGCTGTTTTTT